This T cell receptor (beta chain) appears in the sequencing data of a study of blood T cell repertoires in COVID-19. Study overall: From T cells, B-cell-depleted T cells, or PBMCs came the material, which was cDNA or gDNA.

This CDR3 contains 14 residues. Trimming cost V 4 bases and J 5 bases, with 11 bases left between them. The germline CDR1 and CDR2 sequences are LGHDT and YNNKEL (reference sequence). Profiled with immunoSEQ multiplex PCR; TCRdb holds only in-frame clones, not every one. The sample lists fewer than 450,000 clones; 70% to 90% were seen once. Specimen: peripheral blood. This clonotype was sampled from a woman aged 50 to 60 with COVID-19, enrolled during active disease. This chain links TRBV3-1 (or the pseudogene TRBV3-2) with TRBJ2-2; no definite D call. CDR3 region: CASSLRFRTGELFF. In DNA, the CDR3 is TGTGCCAGCAGCCTGAGGTTTCGGACCGGGGAGCTGTTTTTT.